The present entry profiles one T cell receptor beta chain with its context. The data stem from a study of blood T cell repertoires in COVID-19. Sequencing was performed with immunoSEQ multiplex PCR; in TCRdb, only in-frame clones are kept and a portion is missing. The data hold about 69,000 clones, with under 90% observed a single time. This CDR3 region has 17 residues. Trimming left V 2 bases short and J 0 bases short, with 15 bases between. Germline CDR1 KGHSH, CDR2 LQKENI. Enrolment of Seattle patients took place during active infection, and they were followed longitudinally. This sequence joins TRBV18 and TRBJ2-3, with D perhaps matching TRBD2 (6 bases). The receptor's source is a man in his fifties or sixties with COVID-19, enrolled during active disease. Sequencing was carried out using peripheral blood. CDR3 sequence (DNA): TGTGCCAGCTCACCAAGGGCAGGCGGGGCTAGCACAGATACGCAGTATTTT. Translated, it gives CASSPRAGGASTDTQYF.